This TCR beta chain comes out of a study of T cells in Graves' hyperthyroidism and ophthalmopathy. Findings and caveats of the study: With a median lead of 6.5 months before onset, the model predicted ophthalmopathy. Appearing also in blood were most of the thyroid clonotypes expanded above 0.001.

The germline V gene has CDR1 MNHNS and CDR2 SASEGT. The CDR3 length is 15 residues. Between the trimmed V and J ends, which lost 4 bases and 0 bases, there was a span of 10 bases. Each person with ophthalmopathy scored at least 3 on the Clinical Activity Score, reached NOSPECS grade 4 or higher, and had been ill under 3 months. Many counts were recorded for this clonotype. Its antigen is unidentified. The investigators amplified TCR beta CDR3 regions from RNA transcripts. Primed by the HTBI set, a first-round RT-PCR was run on the TCR CDR3. One entry per CDR3 protein results from TCRdb running MiXCR on the multiplex PCR reads. The sample gives about 600,000 distinct CDR3 sequences, 16% of which show up once; more than 3% is in the top ten.

This TCR derives from a woman aged 40 to 55 with Graves' ophthalmopathy. Sequenced: blood. The rearrangement links TRBV6-1 to TRBJ2-1, with D unresolved. The CDR3 coding sequence is TGTGCCAGCAGTGTTAACCCGAGCTCCTACAATGAGCAGTTCTTC. Encoded protein: CASSVNPSSYNEQFF.